This T cell receptor beta chain appears in the sequencing data of a study of CD8+ T cells in alopecia areata. Study-level points and caveats: Lesional scalp exceeded normal scalp in clonality, especially in alopecia totalis/universalis. Possibly because of HLA-related factors, TCR sharing was less clear across patients than in mice.

This clone was observed a few times. Its antigen is unidentified. The CDR3 totals 10 residues. Germline V gene sequence: CDR1 SQVTM, CDR2 ANQGSEA. Trimming took 6 bases from V and 6 from J, leaving 8 bases between them. Sorting of PBMCs yielded the CD4+ and CD8+ T cells. Following RNA extraction, reverse transcription yielded cDNA that acted as the sequencing template. Profiled with immunoSEQ multiplex PCR; TCRdb holds only in-frame clones, not every one. The sample records around 190,000 clones, just over 55% being singletons. The receptor comes from a human donor in good health. Sample: CD8+ T cells sorted from blood. The rearrangement uses TRBV29-1 and TRBJ1-1; no reliable D call. CDR3 in amino acids: CSVVHSEAFF. CDR3 DNA: TGCAGCGTGGTGCATTCTGAAGCTTTCTTT.